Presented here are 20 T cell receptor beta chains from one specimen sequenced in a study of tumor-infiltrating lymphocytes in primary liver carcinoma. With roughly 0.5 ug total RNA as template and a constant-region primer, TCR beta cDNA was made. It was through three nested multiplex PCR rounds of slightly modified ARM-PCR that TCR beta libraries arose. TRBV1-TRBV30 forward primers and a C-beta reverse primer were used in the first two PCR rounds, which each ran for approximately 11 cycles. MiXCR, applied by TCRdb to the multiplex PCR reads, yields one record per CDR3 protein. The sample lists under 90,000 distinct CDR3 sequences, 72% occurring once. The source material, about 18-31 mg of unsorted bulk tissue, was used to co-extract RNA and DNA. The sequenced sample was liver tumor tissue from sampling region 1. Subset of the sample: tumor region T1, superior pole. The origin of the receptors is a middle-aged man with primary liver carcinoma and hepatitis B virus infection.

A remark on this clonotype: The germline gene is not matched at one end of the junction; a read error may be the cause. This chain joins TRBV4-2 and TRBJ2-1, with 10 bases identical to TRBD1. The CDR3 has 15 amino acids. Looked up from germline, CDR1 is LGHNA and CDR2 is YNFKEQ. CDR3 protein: CANSLRTGGNNEQFF. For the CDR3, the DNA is TGTGCCAACAGCCTGCGGACAGGGGGGAACAATGAGCAGTTCTTC.

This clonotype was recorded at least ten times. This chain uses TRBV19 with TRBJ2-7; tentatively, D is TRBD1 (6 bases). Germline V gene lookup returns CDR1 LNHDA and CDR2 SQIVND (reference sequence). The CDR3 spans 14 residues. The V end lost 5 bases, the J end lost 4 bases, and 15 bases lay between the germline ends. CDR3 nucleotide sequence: TGTGCCAGTAGTTTCAGACAGGCGCCTTACGAGCAGTACTTC. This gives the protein CASSFRQAPYEQYF.

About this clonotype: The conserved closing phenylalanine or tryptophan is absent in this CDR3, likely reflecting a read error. The CDR3, as DNA: TGTGCCAGCAGCTTAGGGCTAGCGGACGATGAGCAGTTCTAC. It yields the protein CASSLGLADDEQFY. This chain connects TRBV11-2 to TRBJ2-1; 7 bases fit TRBD2. Per the germline V gene, CDR1 is SGHAT and CDR2 is FQNNGV. This CDR3 comprises 14 residues. V lost 1 base to trimming and J lost 8 bases; unmatched junction nucleotides: 5.

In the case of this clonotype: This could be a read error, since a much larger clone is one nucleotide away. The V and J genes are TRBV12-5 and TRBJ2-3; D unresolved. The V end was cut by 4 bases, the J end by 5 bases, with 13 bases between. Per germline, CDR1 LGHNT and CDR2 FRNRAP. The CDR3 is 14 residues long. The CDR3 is CASGCLIGIDTQYF. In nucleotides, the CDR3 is TGTGCTAGTGGTTGCTTAATCGGCATAGATACGCAGTATTTT.

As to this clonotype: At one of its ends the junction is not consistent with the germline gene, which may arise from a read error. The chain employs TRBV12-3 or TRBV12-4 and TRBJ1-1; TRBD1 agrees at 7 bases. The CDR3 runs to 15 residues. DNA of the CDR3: TGTGCCAGGAGTCACAGGGGTGAGGGATACACTGAAGCTTCCTTT. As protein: CARSHRGEGYTEASF.

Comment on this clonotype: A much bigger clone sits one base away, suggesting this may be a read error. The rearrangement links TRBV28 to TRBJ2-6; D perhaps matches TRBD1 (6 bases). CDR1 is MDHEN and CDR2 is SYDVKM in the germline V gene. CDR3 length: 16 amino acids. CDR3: CARSPRGSTGANVLTF. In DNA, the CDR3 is TGTGCCCGCAGCCCCAGGGGTTCAACTGGGGCCAACGTCCTGACTTTC.

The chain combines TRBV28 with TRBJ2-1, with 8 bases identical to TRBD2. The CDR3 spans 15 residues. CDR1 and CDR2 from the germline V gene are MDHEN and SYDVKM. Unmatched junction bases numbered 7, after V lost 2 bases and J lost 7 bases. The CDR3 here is CASSLPVLAENEQFF. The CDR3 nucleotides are TGTGCCAGCAGTTTACCCGTACTAGCGGAGAATGAGCAGTTCTTC.

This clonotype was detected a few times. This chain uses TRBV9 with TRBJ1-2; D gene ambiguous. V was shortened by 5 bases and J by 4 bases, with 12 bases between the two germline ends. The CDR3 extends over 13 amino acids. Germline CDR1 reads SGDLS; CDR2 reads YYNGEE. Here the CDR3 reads CASRAWTPYGYTF. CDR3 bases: TGTGCCAGCAGAGCCTGGACTCCCTATGGCTACACCTTC.

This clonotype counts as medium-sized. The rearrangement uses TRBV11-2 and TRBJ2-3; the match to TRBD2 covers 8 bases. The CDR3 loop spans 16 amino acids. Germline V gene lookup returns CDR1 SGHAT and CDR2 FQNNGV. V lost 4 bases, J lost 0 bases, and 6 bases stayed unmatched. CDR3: CASSSRTSRSTDTQYF. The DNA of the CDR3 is TGTGCCAGCAGCTCTCGGACTAGCAGGAGCACAGATACGCAGTATTTT. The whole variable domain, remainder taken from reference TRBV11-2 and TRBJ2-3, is EAGVAQSPRYKIIEKRQSVAFWCNPISGHATLYWYQQILGQGPKLLIQFQNNGVVDDSQLPKDRFSAERLKGVDSTLKIQPAKLEDSAVYLCASSSRTSRSTDTQYFGPGTRLTVL.

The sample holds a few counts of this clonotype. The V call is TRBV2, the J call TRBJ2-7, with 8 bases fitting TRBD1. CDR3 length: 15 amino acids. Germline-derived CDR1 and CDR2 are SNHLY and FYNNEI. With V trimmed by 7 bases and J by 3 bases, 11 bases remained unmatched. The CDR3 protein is CASMEQTGAVYEQYF. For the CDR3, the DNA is TGTGCCAGCATGGAGCAGACAGGGGCCGTCTACGAGCAGTACTTC.

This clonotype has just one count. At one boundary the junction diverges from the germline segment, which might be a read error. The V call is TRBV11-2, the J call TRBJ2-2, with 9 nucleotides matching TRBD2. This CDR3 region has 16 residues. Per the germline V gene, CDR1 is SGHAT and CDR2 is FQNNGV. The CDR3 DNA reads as TGTGCCAGGAGCTTGGTGGCGCTAGCGGGGACCGGGGAGCTGTTTTTT. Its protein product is CARSLVALAGTGELFF.

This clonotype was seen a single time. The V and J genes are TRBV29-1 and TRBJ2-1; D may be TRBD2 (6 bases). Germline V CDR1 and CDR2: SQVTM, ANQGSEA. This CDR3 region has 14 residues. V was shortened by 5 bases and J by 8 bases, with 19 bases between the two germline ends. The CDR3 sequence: CSVSSWISGYEQFF. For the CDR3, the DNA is TGCAGCGTTTCCTCCTGGATTAGCGGCTATGAGCAGTTCTTC.

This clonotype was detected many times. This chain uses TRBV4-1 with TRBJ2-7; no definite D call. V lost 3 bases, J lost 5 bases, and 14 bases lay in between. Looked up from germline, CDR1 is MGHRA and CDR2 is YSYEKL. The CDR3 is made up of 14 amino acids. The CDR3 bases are TGCGCCAGCAGCCAGAAGCCTCCCGGAGACGAGCAGTACTTC. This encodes CASSQKPPGDEQYF.

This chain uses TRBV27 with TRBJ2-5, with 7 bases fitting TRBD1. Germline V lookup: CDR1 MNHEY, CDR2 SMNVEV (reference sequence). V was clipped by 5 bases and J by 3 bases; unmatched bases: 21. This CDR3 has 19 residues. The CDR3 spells CASSPQSRSGQVWKETQYF. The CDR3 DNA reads TGTGCCAGCAGTCCCCAGTCCCGGTCTGGACAGGTCTGGAAAGAGACCCAGTACTTC.

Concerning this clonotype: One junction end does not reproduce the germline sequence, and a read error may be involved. The chain's CDR3 is CASGFRNSYDEHFF. The DNA for the CDR3 is TGTGCCAGCGGTTTCAGAAACTCCTACGATGAGCACTTCTTC. This rearrangement joins TRBV28 to TRBJ2-1; D not resolved. The germline gives CDR1 MDHEN, CDR2 SYDVKM. This CDR3 has 14 amino acids.

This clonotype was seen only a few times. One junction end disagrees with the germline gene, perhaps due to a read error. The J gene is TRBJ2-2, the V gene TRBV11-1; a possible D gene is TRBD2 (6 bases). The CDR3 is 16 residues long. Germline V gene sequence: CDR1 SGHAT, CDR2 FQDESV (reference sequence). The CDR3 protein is CASSLLPGRGTREPFF. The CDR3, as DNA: TGTGCCAGCAGTTTACTCCCTGGGCGCGGCACCCGGGAGCCGTTTTTT.

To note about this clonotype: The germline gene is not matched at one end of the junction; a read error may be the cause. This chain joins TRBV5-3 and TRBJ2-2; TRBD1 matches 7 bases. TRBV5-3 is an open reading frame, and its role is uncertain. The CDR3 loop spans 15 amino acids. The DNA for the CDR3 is TGTGCCACTAACAGGGGCCCTCAGAACACCAGGGAGCTGTTCTTT. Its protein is CATNRGPQNTRELFF.

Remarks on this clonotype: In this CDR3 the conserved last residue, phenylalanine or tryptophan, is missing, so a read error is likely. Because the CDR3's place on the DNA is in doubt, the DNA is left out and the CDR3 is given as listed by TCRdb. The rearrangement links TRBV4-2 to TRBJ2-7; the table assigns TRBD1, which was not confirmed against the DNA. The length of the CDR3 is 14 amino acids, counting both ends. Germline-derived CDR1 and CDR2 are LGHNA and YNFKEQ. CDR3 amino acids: CASSQVGDLTLFSL.

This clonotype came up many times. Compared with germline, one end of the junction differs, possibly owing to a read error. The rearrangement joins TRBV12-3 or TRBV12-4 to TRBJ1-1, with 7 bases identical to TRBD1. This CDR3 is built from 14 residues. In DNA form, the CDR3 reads TGTGCCAGCAGTTTTCAGGGGGTAGTGGGTGAAGCTCTCTTT. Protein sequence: CASSFQGVVGEALF.

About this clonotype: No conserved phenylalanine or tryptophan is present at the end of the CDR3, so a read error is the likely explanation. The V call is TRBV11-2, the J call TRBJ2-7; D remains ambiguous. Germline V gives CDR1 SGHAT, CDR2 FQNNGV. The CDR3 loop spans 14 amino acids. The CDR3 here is CARSLTDAAYEQYS. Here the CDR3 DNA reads TGTGCTAGGAGCTTAACTGACGCTGCCTACGAGCAGTACTCC.